The entry below describes one T cell receptor (beta chain). This specimen comes from a study of control samples from healthy donors and cancer patients. Germline V gene data show CDR1 as GTSNPN and CDR2 as SVGIG (reference sequence). Trimming removed 5 bases from V and 5 bases from J, with 15 bases in between. The CDR3 loop spans 13 amino acids. Clones were read by immunoSEQ multiplex PCR, and TCRdb kept only the in-frame ones, dropping some. This table holds under 130,000 clones, 83% found once. The receptor comes from a woman between 50 and 59 years old in good health. V usage is TRBV30 and J usage is TRBJ1-1, with TRBD1 as a possible D gene (6 bases). Sequencing was performed on blood. The CDR3 loop is CAWVSGQGTEAFF. CDR3 DNA sequence: TGTGCCTGGGTCTCAGGGCAGGGGACTGAAGCTTTCTTT.